This T cell receptor (beta chain) was captured in a study of metastatic and nonmetastatic thyroid tumors. Across the whole study: The comparison covered peripheral blood and tumor or nodule tissue in malignant and benign thyroid patients.

The germline CDR1 and CDR2 sequences are KGHSH and LQKENI. After removal of 3 bases from V and 6 bases from J, the junction contained 4 bases not matched to a gene. The CDR3 contains 14 residues. This clone was seen repeatedly, ten times or more. Its matching antigen is unknown. Other nucleotide sequences in the sample specify the same CDR3. General study points: Significantly greater TCR beta diversity was reportedly found in malignant thyroid tumors than in benign nodules (in blood and tumor).

Thyroid surgery was preceded by no treatment in any patient. Per the original methods: It was from CDR3 differences across clinicopathological groups that a distant-metastasis classifier for papillary thyroid cancer was built. Via MiXCR, TCRdb re-called the PCR reads. The V and J calls come from TCRdb's annotation, not from the publication. The repertoire holds tens of thousands of clones, with 17% as singletons. This chain uses TRBV18 with TRBJ2-2; 7 nucleotides match TRBD1. Sequences were obtained from blood. This sequence originates from a female donor with papillary thyroid cancer or a benign thyroid nodule (not recorded which). Some clones in this sample may be carry-over from other donors' samples. This CDR3 is CASSPTGDAGELFF. The CDR3 bases are TGTGCCAGCTCACCTACAGGGGACGCCGGGGAGCTGTTTTTT.